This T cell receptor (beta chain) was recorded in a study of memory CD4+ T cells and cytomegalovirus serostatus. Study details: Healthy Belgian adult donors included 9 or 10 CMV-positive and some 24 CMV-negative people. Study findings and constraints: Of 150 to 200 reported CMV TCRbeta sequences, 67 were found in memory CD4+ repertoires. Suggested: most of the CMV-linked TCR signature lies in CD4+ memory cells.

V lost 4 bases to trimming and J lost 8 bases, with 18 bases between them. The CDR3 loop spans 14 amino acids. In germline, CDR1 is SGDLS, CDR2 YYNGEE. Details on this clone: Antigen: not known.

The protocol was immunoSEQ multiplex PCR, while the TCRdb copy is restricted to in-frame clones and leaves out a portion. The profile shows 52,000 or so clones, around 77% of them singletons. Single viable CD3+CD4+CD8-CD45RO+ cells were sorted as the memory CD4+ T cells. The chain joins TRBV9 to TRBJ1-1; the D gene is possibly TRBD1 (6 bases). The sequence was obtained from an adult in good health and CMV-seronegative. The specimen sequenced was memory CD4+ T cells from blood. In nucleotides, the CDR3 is TGTGCCAGCAGCTTGATGACAGGCCCAACAGAAGCTTTCTTT. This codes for CASSLMTGPTEAFF.